Presented here are 30 T cell receptor beta chains from one specimen sequenced in a study of siplizumab effects on memory and regulatory T cells. Produced via immunoSEQ multiplex PCR; TCRdb's table is partial and in-frame only. This table has some 87,000 clones, 75% to 90% appearing once. The specimen was CD4+ T cells sorted from blood. These TCRs come from a human donor in good health.

CDR3 protein: CASSAGTAQYF. The CDR3 nucleotides read TGTGCCAGCAGCGCCGGGACTGCGCAGTATTTT. The chain employs TRBV7-2 and TRBJ2-3; D perhaps matches TRBD2 (6 bases). In germline, CDR1 is SGHTA, CDR2 FQGNSA. This CDR3 spans 11 amino acids. The ends were cut back, 5 bases at V and 10 bases at J, with 10 bases in the middle.

This rearrangement joins TRBV12-1 to TRBJ1-5. TRBV12-1 is shown as a pseudogene. CDR3 length: 14 residues. The CDR3 DNA reads TGTGCCAGCAGCTCCCACGCTAGCAATCAGCCCCAGCATTTT. Its translation is CASSSHASNQPQHF.

CDR3 sequence reads: CAWSRKGVRAEAFF. CDR3 coding DNA: TGTGCCTGGAGCCGAAAAGGGGTTAGGGCTGAAGCTTTCTTT. The genes are TRBV30 and TRBJ1-1; D might be TRBD1 (5 bases). V lost 3 bases and J lost 6, with 17 bases in between. This CDR3 comprises 14 residues. The V gene's germline CDR1 is GTSNPN and CDR2 SVGIG (reference sequence).

V is TRBV28 and J is TRBJ1-5, with TRBD1 as a possible D gene (5 bases). Germline V gene lookup returns CDR1 MDHEN and CDR2 SYDVKM. V was pared by 5 bases and J by 4 bases, with 12 bases between. CDR3 length: 14 residues. In DNA form, the CDR3 reads TGTGCCAGCAGTCGGGGGATAAGGAATCAGCCCCAGCATTTT. Its protein is CASSRGIRNQPQHF.

V is TRBV5-1 and J is TRBJ1-1, with 10 nucleotides matching TRBD1. The CDR3 contains 15 residues. Trimming removed 3 bases from V and 6 bases from J; junction bases left unmatched: 8. Germline loops: CDR1 SGHRS, CDR2 YFSETQ. The CDR3 loop reads CASSWDRGARAEAFF. The CDR3, as DNA: TGCGCCAGCAGCTGGGACAGGGGAGCGAGGGCTGAAGCTTTCTTT.

The chain combines TRBV28 with TRBJ2-5; D is perhaps TRBD2 (5 bases). Per germline, CDR1 MDHEN and CDR2 SYDVKM. Trimming stripped 8 bases from V and 5 bases from J, with 15 bases between. CDR3 length: 13 amino acids. For the CDR3, the DNA is TGTGCCAGCCGAAAACCCGGACTGGAGACCCAGTACTTC. This gives the protein CASRKPGLETQYF. Looking up the rest from reference TRBV28 and TRBJ2-5 gives the full variable domain: DVKVTQSSRYLVKRTGEKVFLECVQDMDHENMFWYRQDPGLGLRLIYFSYDVKMKEKGDIPEGYSVSREKKERFSLILESASTNQTSMYLCASRKPGLETQYFGPGTRLLVL.

The rearrangement uses TRBV5-1 and TRBJ1-4; TRBD1 agrees at 8 bases. The length of the CDR3 is 15 residues. Germline CDR1 is SGHRS and CDR2 is YFSETQ. With V trimmed by 4 bases and J by 3 bases, 5 bases remained unmatched. The DNA for the CDR3 is TGCGCCAGCAGCCCCGGGACAGGATCTAATGAAAAACTGTTTTTT. It is translated as CASSPGTGSNEKLFF.

This chain joins TRBV28 and TRBJ2-3; D gene ambiguous. Germline assignment: CDR1 MDHEN and CDR2 SYDVKM. V lost 4 bases to trimming and J lost 2 bases, with 7 bases between them. The CDR3 sequence is 13 residues long. CDR3 in DNA: TGTGCCAGCAGTTACATTATCACAGATACGCAGTATTTT. This codes for CASSYIITDTQYF.

This chain links TRBV7-3 with TRBJ1-1, with 10 positions matching TRBD1. The CDR3 spans 16 residues. Germline trimming cut 5 bases from V and 4 bases from J; bases unmatched to any gene: 10. From germline, CDR1 is SGHTA and CDR2 FQGTGA. In nucleotides, the CDR3 is TGTGCCAGCAGCGATCGGACAGGGGGAGGGAGCACTGAAGCTTTCTTT. It is translated as CASSDRTGGGSTEAFF.

V usage is TRBV19 and J usage is TRBJ1-1; 9 nucleotides match TRBD1. The germline gives CDR1 LNHDA, CDR2 SQIVND (reference sequence). The CDR3 runs to 17 residues. The junction had 13 bases not matched to a gene; V was cut back by 6 bases and J by 2 bases. DNA of the CDR3: TGTGCCAGTAGACCCACAGGGGGCGCCGGGAGAAACACTGAAGCTTTCTTT. Its translation is CASRPTGGAGRNTEAFF.

The V gene is TRBV30, the J gene TRBJ1-3; maybe TRBD1 (5 bases). Between the trimmed V and J ends, which lost 3 bases and 3 bases, there was a span of 9 bases. The CDR3 sequence is 13 residues long. Germline V gene lookup returns CDR1 GTSNPN and CDR2 SVGIG (reference sequence). The CDR3 loop reads CAWRGDFGNTIYF. In nucleotides, the CDR3 is TGTGCCTGGAGGGGGGACTTTGGAAACACCATATATTTT.

The J gene is TRBJ2-3, the V gene TRBV30, with D possibly being TRBD2 (5 bases). Per germline, CDR1 GTSNPN and CDR2 SVGIG (reference sequence). The V end was cut by 1 base, the J end by 1 base, with 6 bases between. The CDR3 length is 13 residues. The CDR3 coding sequence is TGTGCCTGGAGTGAGGGAGGCACAGATACGCAGTATTTT. Protein product: CAWSEGGTDTQYF.

V and J are TRBV18 and TRBJ2-2; D may correspond to TRBD1 or TRBD2 (5 bases each). CDR1 is KGHSH, CDR2 LQKENI, per germline. The CDR3 is 14 amino acids. The V end lost 4 bases, the J end lost 5 bases, and 11 bases lay between the germline ends. The CDR3 DNA sequence: TGTGCCAGCTCACGGGGGAGTCGAACCGGGGAGCTGTTTTTT. Translation: CASSRGSRTGELFF.

CDR3 loop: CAWRPTRDRDEKLFF. Written as DNA, the CDR3 is TGTGCCTGGAGGCCTACTCGGGACAGGGATGAAAAACTGTTTTTT. The chain recombines TRBV30 with TRBJ1-4, with 9 bases lining up with TRBD1. With V trimmed by 3 bases and J by 6 bases, 8 bases remained unmatched. Germline V CDR1 and CDR2: GTSNPN, SVGIG (reference sequence). This CDR3 comprises 15 residues.

The chain combines TRBV6-1 with TRBJ1-4; tentatively, D is TRBD1 (5 bases). Trimming shortened V by 0 bases and J by 3 bases, and 8 bases separated the two germline ends. CDR3 length equals 15 residues. The germline V gene encodes CDR1 MNHNS and CDR2 SASEGT. The CDR3: CASSEAGRANEKLFF. CDR3 sequence (DNA): TGTGCCAGCAGTGAAGCGGGGCGGGCTAATGAAAAACTGTTTTTT.

V is TRBV5-1 and J is TRBJ2-2; 9 bases are shared with TRBD2. The ends lost 4 bases at V and 1 base at J; junction bases unmatched: 17. This CDR3 is built from 20 residues. Germline-derived CDR1 and CDR2 are SGHRS and YFSETQ. The CDR3 DNA follows: TGCGCCAGCAGCCCCGCCTGGACTAGCGAGGCTCTTTTGAACACCGGGGAGCTGTTTTTT. This gives the protein CASSPAWTSEALLNTGELFF.

The chain carries TRBV20-1 and TRBJ1-1, with D possibly TRBD1 on 6 matching bases. Looked up from germline, CDR1 is DFQATT and CDR2 is SNEGSKA (reference sequence). V shed 8 bases and J shed 4 bases, with 11 bases lying between them. The CDR3 consists of 11 residues. CDR3 amino acids: CSSLDSTEAFF. The CDR3 DNA is TGCAGTTCTTTGGACAGCACTGAAGCTTTCTTT.

The chain couples TRBV18 to TRBJ2-4; D unresolved. Trimming cost V 0 bases and J 6 bases, with 15 bases left between them. CDR1 and CDR2 from the germline V gene are KGHSH and LQKENI. The CDR3 consists of 16 residues. For the CDR3, the DNA is TGTGCCAGCTCACCACCTCAGATGCCGATGGTAAACATTCAGTACTTC. It translates to CASSPPQMPMVNIQYF.

This chain uses TRBV6-6 with TRBJ1-5; D uncertain. There are 14 residues in the CDR3. V was cut by 0 bases and J by 7 bases, with 10 bases left in between. Per the germline V gene, CDR1 is MNHNY and CDR2 is SVGAGI (reference sequence). The CDR3 nucleotides read TGTGCCAGCAGTTACTCGGCAGACGGGCAGCCCCAGCATTTT. Translated: CASSYSADGQPQHF.

J is TRBJ1-2 and V is TRBV4-1; D is unclear. V lost 0 bases and J lost 7, with 15 bases in between. The CDR3 covers 15 residues. The germline CDR1 and CDR2 sequences are MGHRA and YSYEKL. The CDR3 region is CASSQDPDWIGGYTF. Written as DNA, the CDR3 is TGCGCCAGCAGCCAAGATCCAGACTGGATAGGTGGCTACACCTTC.

The chain joins TRBV7-9 to TRBJ1-5, with 7 bases aligning to TRBD1. Trimming removed 5 bases from V and 0 bases from J; junction bases left unmatched: 10. Germline V lookup: CDR1 SEHNR, CDR2 FQNEAQ (reference sequence). The CDR3 runs 17 residues. The CDR3 sequence is CASSTRDSAYSNQPQHF. The CDR3 DNA is TGTGCCAGCAGCACCAGGGACAGCGCTTATAGCAATCAGCCCCAGCATTTT.

The rearrangement uses TRBV5-1 and TRBJ2-3; no definite D call. From germline, CDR1 is SGHRS and CDR2 YFSETQ. V shed 0 bases and J shed 4 bases, with 12 bases lying between them. The CDR3 totals 15 residues. CDR3 nucleotide sequence: TGCGCCAGCAGCTTGGCGGCAGTGTCGGCAGATACGCAGTATTTT. Translating gives CASSLAAVSADTQYF.

V and J are TRBV5-4 and TRBJ2-5; tentative D call: TRBD2 (5 bases). This CDR3 has 13 residues. V lost 4 bases and J lost 5, with 12 bases in between. CDR1 is SGHNT, CDR2 YYREEE, per germline (reference sequence). In DNA, the CDR3 is TGTGCCAGCAGCCCCACGGGGTTCGAGACCCAGTACTTC. The encoded protein is CASSPTGFETQYF. The full variable domain, in which reference TRBV5-4 and TRBJ2-5 provide the parts outside the CDR3, is ETGVTQSPTHLIKTRGQQVTLRCSSQSGHNTVSWYQQALGQGPQFIFQYYREEENGRGNFPPRFSGLQFPNYSSELNVNALELDDSALYLCASSPTGFETQYFGPGTRLLVL.

This clone was seen a single time. The chain carries TRBV19 and TRBJ1-4; D is ambiguous. The length of the CDR3 is 14 residues. CDR1 and CDR2 (germline): LNHDA, SQIVND (reference sequence). V dropped 1 base and J dropped 5 bases, with 8 bases sitting between them. The CDR3 sequence is CASSIGQSNEKLFF. The CDR3 nucleotides read TGTGCCAGTAGTATAGGGCAGTCGAATGAAAAACTGTTTTTT.

The gene calls are TRBV29-1 and TRBJ2-2; perhaps D is TRBD1 or TRBD2 (5 bases each). V shed 6 bases and J shed 2 bases, with 13 bases lying between them. Germline CDR1 SQVTM, CDR2 ANQGSEA. There are 14 residues in the CDR3. CDR3 sequence reads: CSVAGTANTGELFF. CDR3 nucleotide sequence: TGCAGCGTAGCCGGGACCGCTAACACCGGGGAGCTGTTTTTT.

This chain links TRBV18 with TRBJ2-2; D ambiguous. The germline V and J ends were trimmed by 0 bases and 5 bases, with 7 bases remaining between them. The CDR3 extends over 14 amino acids. The germline CDR1 and CDR2 sequences are KGHSH and LQKENI. CDR3 DNA: TGTGCCAGCTCACCACCGGGTAGAACCGGGGAGCTGTTTTTT. It yields the protein CASSPPGRTGELFF.

The gene calls are TRBV5-4 and TRBJ1-2, with unresolved D. The CDR3 consists of 14 residues. Per the germline V gene, CDR1 is SGHNT and CDR2 is YYREEE (reference sequence). Deletions cut 3 bases from V and 4 bases from J, with 13 bases between. CDR3 protein: CASSSGLRPYGYTF. The CDR3 nucleotides read TGTGCCAGCAGCTCGGGTCTTAGACCCTATGGCTACACCTTC.

V usage is TRBV30 and J usage is TRBJ1-2; D unclear. The CDR3 extends over 14 amino acids. CDR1 GTSNPN and CDR2 SVGIG come from the germline V gene (reference sequence). V gave up 0 bases and J gave up 0 bases, with 8 bases separating them. CDR3 region: CAWSVQRTNYGYTF. CDR3 DNA sequence: TGTGCCTGGAGTGTGCAGCGGACTAACTATGGCTACACCTTC. Full variable domain (remainder filled in from reference TRBV30 and TRBJ1-2): SQTIHQWPATLVQPVGSPLSLECTVEGTSNPNLYWYRQAAGRGLQLLFYSVGIGQISSEVPQNLSASRPQDRQFILSSKKLLLSDSGFYLCAWSVQRTNYGYTFGSGTRLTVV.

The chain employs TRBV18 and TRBJ1-1; 8 bases are shared with TRBD1. Germline CDR1 KGHSH, CDR2 LQKENI. V lost 3 bases, J lost 10 bases, and 4 bases stayed unmatched. This CDR3 contains 12 residues. CDR3 region: CASSPGTGGAFF. In DNA, the CDR3 is TGTGCCAGCTCACCTGGAACAGGGGGAGCTTTCTTT.

The J gene is TRBJ1-1, the V gene TRBV18, with 7 bases matching TRBD1. Trimming at V came to 3 bases and at J to 3 bases, leaving 16 bases not matched to a gene. CDR3 length: 18 amino acids. Looked up from germline, CDR1 is KGHSH and CDR2 is LQKENI. In DNA, the CDR3 is TGTGCCAGCTCACCTACGATTGGATTTCGGCAGGGGGACACTGAAGCTTTCTTT. Amino acids: CASSPTIGFRQGDTEAFF.